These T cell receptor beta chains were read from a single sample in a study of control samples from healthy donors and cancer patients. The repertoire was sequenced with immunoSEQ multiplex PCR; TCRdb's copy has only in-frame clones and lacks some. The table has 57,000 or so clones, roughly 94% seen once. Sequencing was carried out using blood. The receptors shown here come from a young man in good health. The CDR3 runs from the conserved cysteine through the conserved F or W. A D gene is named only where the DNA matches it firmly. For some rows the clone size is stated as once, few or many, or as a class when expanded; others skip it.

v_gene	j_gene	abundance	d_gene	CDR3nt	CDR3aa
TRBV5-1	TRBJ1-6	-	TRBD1	TGCGCCAGCAGTCGACAGGGGGATAATTCACCCCTCCACTTT	CASSRQGDNSPLHF
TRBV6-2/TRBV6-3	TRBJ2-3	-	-	TGTGCCAGCAGTTATTGGAGCACAGATACGCAGTATTTT	CASSYWSTDTQYF
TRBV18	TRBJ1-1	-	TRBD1	TGTGCCAGCACCGTACAGGGGGCTGGGACTGAAGCTTTCTTT	CASTVQGAGTEAFF
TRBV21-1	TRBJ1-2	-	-	TGTGCCAGCAGCAACTCTGGTCGGCTTGGCTACACCTTC	CASSNSGRLGYTF
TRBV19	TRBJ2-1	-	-	TGTGCCAGTAGTCCCCCCGGACCCTGGAGCTCCTACAATGAGCAGTTCTTC	CASSPPGPWSSYNEQFF
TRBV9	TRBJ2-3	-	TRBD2	TGTGCCAGCAGCGTAGCGTGGGAGGGAGATACGCAGTATTTT	CASSVAWEGDTQYF
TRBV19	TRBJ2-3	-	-	TGTGCCAGTAGGGGGCTAGCCCAAGATACGCAGTATTTT	CASRGLAQDTQYF
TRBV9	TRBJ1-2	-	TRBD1	TGTGCCAGCAGCGTAGGGGACAGCTTGAACTATGGCTACACCTTC	CASSVGDSLNYGYTF
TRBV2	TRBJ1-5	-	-	TGTGCCAGCAGTGTTAGTGGGGGACAGCCCCAGCATTTT	CASSVSGGQPQHF
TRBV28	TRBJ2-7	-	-	TGTGCCAGCAGTCGGGGCCCCCGCTACGAGCAGTACTTC	CASSRGPRYEQYF
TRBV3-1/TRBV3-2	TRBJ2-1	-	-	TGTGCCAGCAGCCCACGACGAATCTCCTACAATGAGCAGTTCTTC	CASSPRRISYNEQFF
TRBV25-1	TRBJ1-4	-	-	TGTGCCAGCAGTGAAGTGAGGGAGCGAGAAAAACTGTTTTTT	CASSEVREREKLFF
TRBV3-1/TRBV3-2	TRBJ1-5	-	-	TGTGCCAGCAGCCATAGGGAAAATCAGCCCCAGCATTTT	CASSHRENQPQHF
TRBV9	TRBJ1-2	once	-	TGTGCCAGCAGCGCGGAGGGGAACTATGGCTACACCTTC	CASSAEGNYGYTF
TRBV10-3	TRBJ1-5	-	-	TGTGCCATCAGCTCGGGGCCGGGGAATCAGCCCCAGCATTTT	CAISSGPGNQPQHF
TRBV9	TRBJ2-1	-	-	TGTGCCAGCAGCGGACAAGGGACTTGGGTAGGTTACAATGAGCAGTTCTTC	CASSGQGTWVGYNEQFF
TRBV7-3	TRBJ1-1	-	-	TGTGCCAGCAGCGTTTACAGGGTGCCGAACACTGAAGCTTTCTTT	CASSVYRVPNTEAFF
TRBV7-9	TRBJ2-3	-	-	TGTGCCAGCAGCCCTGGAACGGGGCCCCCCACAGATACGCAGTATTTT	CASSPGTGPPTDTQYF
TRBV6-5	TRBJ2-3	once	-	TGTGCCAGCCGCCGGGACCGCACAGATACGCAGTATTTT	CASRRDRTDTQYF
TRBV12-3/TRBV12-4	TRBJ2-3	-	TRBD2	TGTGCCAGCCGACTAGCGCTTGCAGATACGCAGTATTTT	CASRLALADTQYF
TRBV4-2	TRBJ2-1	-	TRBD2	TGTGCCAGCAGCCAAGATGAGCGGGGGTCCTACAATGAGCAGTTCTTC	CASSQDERGSYNEQFF
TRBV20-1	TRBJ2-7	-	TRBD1	TGCAGTGCTAGTCCGCCGGGACAGGGGTCCTACGAGCAGTACTTC	CSASPPGQGSYEQYF
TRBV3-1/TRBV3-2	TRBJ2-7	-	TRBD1	TGTGCCAGCAGCCAACGACAGGGCCCTGCCTACGAGCAGTACTTC	CASSQRQGPAYEQYF